Each of the 17 T cell receptor beta chains below was sequenced from the same sample in a study of spatial heterogeneity in lung cancer. Specified time point: sample taken at primary tumor resection. The study sequenced unsorted whole RNA from tumor, nontumor lung or frozen PBMC. TCRdb called the 5' RACE reads again in MiXCR, with one record for every CDR3 protein. The table shows 30,000 to 45,000 distinct CDR3 sequences, with roughly 7.4% occurring only once. This material consisted of PBMCs, taken at surgery. These receptors came from a male donor with early-stage non-small cell lung cancer.

This clonotype has at least ten counts. The rearrangement uses TRBV4-3 and TRBJ1-3; D is unresolved. This CDR3 comprises 14 residues. Trimming pared 1 base from V and 4 bases from J, leaving 8 bases between. CDR1 LGHNA and CDR2 YSLEER come from the germline V gene. As DNA, the CDR3 is TGCGCCAGCAGCCAAGGGCGGGTAGGAAACACCATATATTTT. Translating gives CASSQGRVGNTIYF.

DNA of the CDR3: TGTGCCAGCAGTGGTGACCAGGTGAACACTGAAGCTTTCTTT. It encodes CASSGDQVNTEAFF. The chain has TRBV12-3 or TRBV12-4 and TRBJ1-1; no firm D call. CDR3 length: 14 amino acids. Between the trimmed V and J ends, which lost 5 bases and 0 bases, there was a span of 10 bases.

This clonotype was observed at least ten times. V is TRBV24-1 and J is TRBJ2-3; a possible D gene is TRBD2 (6 bases). CDR1 and CDR2 from the germline V gene are KGHDR and SFDVKD. V gave up 1 base and J gave up 6 bases, with 16 bases separating them. The CDR3 has 16 amino acids. CDR3 protein: CATSDLTSLDADTQYF. Here the CDR3 DNA reads TGTGCCACCAGTGATTTAACTAGCTTGGACGCGGATACGCAGTATTTT.

The chain employs TRBV12-3 or TRBV12-4 and TRBJ1-5; D is undetermined. The CDR3 extends over 14 amino acids. The V and J ends lost 6 bases and 1 base respectively, with 10 bases between them. This chain's CDR3 is CASSPRRSNQPQHF. The CDR3 DNA is TGTGCCAGCAGCCCGCGGAGGAGCAATCAGCCCCAGCATTTT.

This clonotype has a count of ten or more. V is TRBV11-2 and J is TRBJ2-1; 12 bases agree with TRBD2. Germline-derived CDR1 and CDR2 are SGHAT and FQNNGV. CDR3 length: 16 amino acids. V shed 3 bases, J shed 4 bases, and the junction held 4 bases outside the gene matches. The CDR3 here is CASSFGTSGSYNEQFF. The CDR3 DNA follows: TGTGCCAGCAGCTTCGGGACTAGCGGGTCATACAATGAGCAGTTCTTC.

This clonotype appeared many times. Here the CDR3 reads CSARMNTGELFF. The CDR3 region has the DNA TGCAGCGCCCGCATGAACACCGGGGAGCTGTTTTTT. V is TRBV29-1 and J is TRBJ2-2; the D is unclear. V was trimmed by 7 bases and J by 1 base, leaving 7 bases between them. The CDR3 runs to 12 residues. Germline assignment: CDR1 SQVTM and CDR2 ANQGSEA.

This clonotype was recorded many times. This chain links TRBV11-2 with TRBJ1-1; D ambiguous. Trimming removed 3 bases at V and 3 bases at J, with 11 bases between. From germline, CDR1 is SGHAT and CDR2 FQNNGV. The CDR3 runs to 14 residues. CDR3 in DNA: TGTGCCAGCAGCTTTGGGTCCATAGACACTGAAGCTTTCTTT. It yields the protein CASSFGSIDTEAFF.

This clonotype was seen ten or more times. This sequence joins TRBV6-2 or TRBV6-3 and TRBJ2-1; a weak D match, TRBD2 (6 bases). Germline CDR1 and CDR2: MNHEY and SVGEGT. V was cut by 6 bases and J by 3 bases, with 15 bases left in between. CDR3 size: 15 residues. In DNA form, the CDR3 reads TGTGCCAGCAGCTCCACGCTGGGGGGCTACAATGAGCAGTTCTTC. Protein product: CASSSTLGGYNEQFF.

The genes are TRBV7-2 and TRBJ2-5, with 7 positions matching TRBD1. Unmatched junction bases numbered 11, after V lost 5 bases and J lost 5 bases. Looked up from germline, CDR1 is SGHTA and CDR2 is FQGNSA. The CDR3 runs to 15 residues. The CDR3 DNA reads as TGTGCCAGCAGCCGAAGTGGGACAGAGGTGGAGACCCAGTACTTC. Its protein product is CASSRSGTEVETQYF.

This clonotype was detected ten times or more. The chain joins TRBV3-1 to TRBJ1-5; D is possibly TRBD1 (5 bases). Germline values: CDR1 LGHDT, CDR2 YNNKEL (reference sequence). The ends were cut back, 5 bases at V and 8 bases at J, with 13 bases in the middle. There are 13 residues in the CDR3. The CDR3 spells CASSSGLAEPQHF. CDR3 nucleotide sequence: TGTGCCAGCAGCTCGGGACTTGCTGAGCCCCAGCATTTT.

This clonotype was counted at least ten times. The rearrangement uses TRBV6-6 and TRBJ1-5; 8 positions agree with TRBD1. The V gene's germline CDR1 is MNHNY and CDR2 SVGAGI (reference sequence). The CDR3 contains 15 residues. Losses at the gene ends were 7 bases for V and 6 bases for J; bases not matched to a gene: 11. This CDR3 reads CASTPRTGMGQPQHF. The CDR3 region has the DNA TGTGCCAGCACCCCTAGGACAGGGATGGGTCAGCCCCAGCATTTT.

This sequence joins TRBV7-2 and TRBJ2-3, with D unresolved. Deletions cut 2 bases from V and 2 bases from J, with 5 bases between. CDR1 is SGHTA and CDR2 is FQGNSA in the germline V gene. This CDR3 region has 13 residues. CDR3 DNA sequence: TGTGCCAGCAGCTTACCCCACACAGATACGCAGTATTTT. Translation: CASSLPHTDTQYF.

Many counts were recorded for this clonotype. CDR3 sequence reads: CSAEKGLAGGTGELFF. In DNA form, the CDR3 reads TGCAGTGCTGAAAAGGGACTAGCGGGAGGAACCGGGGAGCTGTTTTTT. The chain uses TRBV20-1 and TRBJ2-2, with 15 bases lining up with TRBD2. Germline V lookup: CDR1 DFQATT, CDR2 SNEGSKA (reference sequence). V shed 5 bases, J shed 5 bases, and the junction held 6 bases outside the gene matches. The CDR3 spans 16 residues.

This clonotype was counted ten times or more. The chain is built from TRBV6-2 or TRBV6-3 and TRBJ2-5; no clear D. Germline CDR1 is MNHEY and CDR2 is SVGEGT. Trimming stripped 8 bases from V and 5 bases from J, with 15 bases between. The length of the CDR3 is 13 residues. The CDR3 nucleotides read TGTGCCAGCGCGACCGGATTTGTGGAGACCCAGTACTTC. Encoded protein: CASATGFVETQYF.

This clonotype was detected many times. The chain recombines TRBV3-1 with TRBJ2-7; D is unresolved. Trimming removed 5 bases at V and 4 bases at J, with 18 bases between. From germline, CDR1 is LGHDT and CDR2 YNNKEL (reference sequence). The CDR3 contains 15 residues. CDR3: CASSLEVTPPYEQYF. The CDR3 DNA reads as TGTGCCAGCAGCTTAGAAGTTACTCCTCCTTACGAGCAGTACTTC.

This clonotype was detected many times. This chain uses TRBV5-1 with TRBJ2-2; D perhaps matches TRBD1 (6 bases). From germline, CDR1 is SGHRS and CDR2 YFSETQ. V shed 7 bases and J shed 0 bases, with 13 bases lying between them. CDR3 size: 15 residues. The CDR3 here is CASRPGTPNTGELFF. CDR3 nucleotide sequence: TGCGCCAGCCGGCCCGGGACACCGAACACCGGGGAGCTGTTTTTT. The full variable domain, rest sourced from reference TRBV5-1 and TRBJ2-2, is KAGVTQTPRYLIKTRGQQVTLSCSPISGHRSVSWYQQTPGQGLQFLFEYFSETQRNKGNFPGRFSGRQFSNSRSEMNVSTLELGDSALYLCASRPGTPNTGELFFGEGSRLTVL.

The V gene is TRBV5-5, the J gene TRBJ1-1; no definite D call. CDR1 and CDR2 from the germline V gene are SGHKS and YYEKEE (reference sequence). Trimming cost V 4 bases and J 3 bases, with 16 bases left between them. CDR3 length: 15 residues. The CDR3 spells CASSPATAIYTEAFF. CDR3 coding DNA: TGTGCCAGCAGCCCCGCAACAGCCATCTACACTGAAGCTTTCTTT.